This T cell receptor (beta chain) was identified during a study of blood T cells in healthy people across ages. The overall study: Through template switching, about one barcoded beta molecule was captured per two T cells, as measured in model experiments. General study findings and limits: Unsorted PBMCs prevented conclusive naive versus antigen-experienced comparison. Naive CD4+ cells and diversity were both higher in long-lived donors than in aged donors.

The germline gives CDR1 MNHNS, CDR2 SASEGT. There are 14 residues in the CDR3. Samples each had at least 5 micrograms of total RNA extracted. Primers used in a second PCR of roughly 6 to 12 cycles were a sample-barcoded 5' primer and a J-beta primer mix. TCRdb reprocessed the 5' RACE reads with MiXCR, giving one entry per CDR3 protein. The repertoire holds 1 million or so distinct CDR3 sequences, with roughly 24% as singletons. This clonotype has only a few counts. Its specificity is not known. The junction departs from the called germline gene at one end, perhaps through a read error. These data also featured in a second study, about T cells of mothers and their children.

The TCR originated in a girl aged 2 to 10 in good health. Material: blood. This chain joins TRBV6-1 and TRBJ1-4; no definite D call. This CDR3 reads CASRTVGLIEKLLF. The CDR3 DNA reads TGTGCCAGCAGGACGGTTGGTCTGATTGAAAAACTGCTTTTT.